This entry concerns a single TCR beta chain. Antigen unknown. The source of the sample is a study of T cell responses to AZD1222 COVID-19 vaccine. Study-level background: Some second doses came at about 4 weeks and others at about 12 weeks; these were pooled. Regarding the study as a whole: Only 5 or 6 individuals given AZD1222 were seropositive at baseline. Clonal diversity may have been underestimated, and the donors were mostly white British, with more females than males.

Per the germline V gene, CDR1 is MNHEY and CDR2 is SMNVEV (reference sequence). The CDR3 covers 16 residues. V shed 6 bases, J shed 0 bases, and the junction held 5 bases outside the gene matches. Profiling relied on immunoSEQ multiplex PCR, and the TCRdb table lists in-frame clones only, not all of them. In the table there are about 140,000 clones, around nine tenths of which are singletons. The sequencing used peripheral blood, collected on day 0 of AZD1222 vaccination. V is TRBV27 and J is TRBJ1-3; 10 bases are shared with TRBD1. The sequence derives from an adult in good health. This CDR3 is CASSGTGARSGNTIYF. The DNA of the CDR3 is TGTGCCAGCAGCGGGACAGGGGCCCGCTCTGGAAACACCATATATTTT.